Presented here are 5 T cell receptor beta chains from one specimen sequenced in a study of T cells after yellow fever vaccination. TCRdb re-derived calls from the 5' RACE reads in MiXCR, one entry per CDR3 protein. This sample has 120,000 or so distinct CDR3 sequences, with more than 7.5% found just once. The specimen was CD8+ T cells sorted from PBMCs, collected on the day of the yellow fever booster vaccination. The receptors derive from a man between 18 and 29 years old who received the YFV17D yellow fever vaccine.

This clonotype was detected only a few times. CDR3 loop: CASSLGLAGGPGDEQFF. In DNA form, the CDR3 reads TGCGCCAGCAGCTTGGGACTAGCGGGGGGGCCAGGGGATGAGCAGTTCTTC. The rearrangement joins TRBV5-1 to TRBJ2-1; 14 bases match TRBD2. Per the germline V gene, CDR1 is SGHRS and CDR2 is YFSETQ. V was clipped by 0 bases and J by 8 bases; unmatched bases: 7. The CDR3 covers 17 residues.

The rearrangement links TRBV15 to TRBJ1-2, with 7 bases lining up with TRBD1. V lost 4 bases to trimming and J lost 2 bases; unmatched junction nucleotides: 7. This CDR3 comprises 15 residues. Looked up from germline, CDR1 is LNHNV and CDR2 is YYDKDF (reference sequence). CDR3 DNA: TGTGCCACCAGCACAGGGACAGCTTCGAACTATGGCTACACCTTC. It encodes CATSTGTASNYGYTF.

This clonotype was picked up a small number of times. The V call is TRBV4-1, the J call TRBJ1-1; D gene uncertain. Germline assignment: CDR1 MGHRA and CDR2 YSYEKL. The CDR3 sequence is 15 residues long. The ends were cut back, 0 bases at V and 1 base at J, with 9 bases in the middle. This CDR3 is CASSQDGHGNTEAFF. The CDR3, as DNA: TGCGCCAGCAGCCAAGATGGCCACGGGAACACTGAAGCTTTCTTT.

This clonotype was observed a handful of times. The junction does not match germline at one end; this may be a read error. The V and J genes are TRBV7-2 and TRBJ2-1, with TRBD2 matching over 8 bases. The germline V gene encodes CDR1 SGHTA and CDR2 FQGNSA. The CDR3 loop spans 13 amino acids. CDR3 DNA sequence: TGTGCCAGCAGCCTCCCGGCCCGGGGGGGCCCAGTCTTC. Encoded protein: CASSLPARGGPVF.

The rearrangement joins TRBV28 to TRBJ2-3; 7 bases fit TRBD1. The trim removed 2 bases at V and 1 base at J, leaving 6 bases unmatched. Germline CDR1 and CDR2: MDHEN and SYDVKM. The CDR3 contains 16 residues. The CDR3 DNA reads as TGTGCCAGCAGTTTACTAGACAGGGAAGGCACAGATACGCAGTATTTT. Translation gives CASSLLDREGTDTQYF.